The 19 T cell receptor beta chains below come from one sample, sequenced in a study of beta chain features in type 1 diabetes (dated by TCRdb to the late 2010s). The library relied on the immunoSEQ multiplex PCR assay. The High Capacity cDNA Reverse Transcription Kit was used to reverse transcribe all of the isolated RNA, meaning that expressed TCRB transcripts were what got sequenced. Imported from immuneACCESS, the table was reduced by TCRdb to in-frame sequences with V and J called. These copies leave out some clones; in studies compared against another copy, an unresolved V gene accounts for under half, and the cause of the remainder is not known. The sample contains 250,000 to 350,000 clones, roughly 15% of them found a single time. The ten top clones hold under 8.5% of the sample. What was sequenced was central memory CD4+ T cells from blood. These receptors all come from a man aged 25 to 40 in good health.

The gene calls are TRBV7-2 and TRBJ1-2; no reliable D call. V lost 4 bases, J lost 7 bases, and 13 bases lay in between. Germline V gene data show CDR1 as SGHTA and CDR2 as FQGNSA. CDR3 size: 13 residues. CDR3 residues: CASSSPGMSGYTF. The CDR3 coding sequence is TGTGCCAGCAGCTCGCCTGGTATGAGTGGCTACACCTTC.

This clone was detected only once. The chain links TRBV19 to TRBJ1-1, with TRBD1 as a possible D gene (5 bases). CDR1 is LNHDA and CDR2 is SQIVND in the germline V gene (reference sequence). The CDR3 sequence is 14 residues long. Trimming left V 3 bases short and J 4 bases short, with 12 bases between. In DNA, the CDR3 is TGTGCCAGTAGTATCCAAGGGACGGCCACTGAAGCTTTCTTT. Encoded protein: CASSIQGTATEAFF.

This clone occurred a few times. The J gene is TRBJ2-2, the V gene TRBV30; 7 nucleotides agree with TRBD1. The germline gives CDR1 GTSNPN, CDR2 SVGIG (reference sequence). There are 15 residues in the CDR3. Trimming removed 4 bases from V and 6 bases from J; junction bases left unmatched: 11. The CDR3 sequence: CAWNRDSSLSGELFF. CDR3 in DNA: TGTGCCTGGAATCGGGACAGTTCCCTATCCGGGGAGCTGTTTTTT.

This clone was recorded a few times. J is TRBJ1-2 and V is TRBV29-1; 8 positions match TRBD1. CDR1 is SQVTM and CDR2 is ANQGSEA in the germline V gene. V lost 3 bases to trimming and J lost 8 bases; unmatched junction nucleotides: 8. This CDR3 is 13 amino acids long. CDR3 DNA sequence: TGCAGCGTTGAGAGGACAGGGTCGTGGGGCTACACCTTC. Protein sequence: CSVERTGSWGYTF.

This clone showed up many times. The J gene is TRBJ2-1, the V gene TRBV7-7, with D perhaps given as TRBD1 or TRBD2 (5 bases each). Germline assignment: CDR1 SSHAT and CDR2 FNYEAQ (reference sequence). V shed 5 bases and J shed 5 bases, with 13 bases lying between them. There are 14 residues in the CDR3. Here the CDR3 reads CASSAGTANNEQFF. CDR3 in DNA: TGTGCCAGCAGCGCCGGGACGGCCAACAATGAGCAGTTCTTC.

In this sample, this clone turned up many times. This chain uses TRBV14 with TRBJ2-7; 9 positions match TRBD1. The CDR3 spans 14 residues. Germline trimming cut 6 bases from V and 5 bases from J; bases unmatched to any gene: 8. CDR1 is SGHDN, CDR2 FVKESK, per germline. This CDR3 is CASSQNRGRHEQYF. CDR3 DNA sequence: TGTGCCAGCAGTCAGAACAGGGGGCGGCACGAGCAGTACTTC.

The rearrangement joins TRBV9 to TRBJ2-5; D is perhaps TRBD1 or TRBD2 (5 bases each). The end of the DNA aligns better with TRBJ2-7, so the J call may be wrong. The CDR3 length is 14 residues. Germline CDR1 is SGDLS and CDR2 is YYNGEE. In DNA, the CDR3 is TGTGCCAGCAGCGTAGGGGGGTCCACCTACGAGCAGTACTTC. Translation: CASSVGGSTYEQYF.

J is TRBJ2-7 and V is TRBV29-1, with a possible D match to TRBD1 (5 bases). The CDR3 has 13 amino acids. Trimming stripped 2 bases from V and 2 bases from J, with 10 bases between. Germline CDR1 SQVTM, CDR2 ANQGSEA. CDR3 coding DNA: TGCAGCGTTGAAAGGCAGGGAACCTACGAGCAGTACTTC. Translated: CSVERQGTYEQYF.

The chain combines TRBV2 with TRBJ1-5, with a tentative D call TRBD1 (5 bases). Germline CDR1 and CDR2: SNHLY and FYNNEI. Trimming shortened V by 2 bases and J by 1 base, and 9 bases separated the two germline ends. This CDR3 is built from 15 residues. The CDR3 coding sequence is TGTGCCAGCAGTGAATTTCCAGGGAGCAATCAGCCCCAGCATTTT. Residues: CASSEFPGSNQPQHF.

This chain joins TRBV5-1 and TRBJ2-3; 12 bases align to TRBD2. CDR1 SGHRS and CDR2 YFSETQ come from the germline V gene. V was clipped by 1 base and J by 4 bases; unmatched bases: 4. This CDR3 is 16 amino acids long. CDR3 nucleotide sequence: TGCGCCAGCAGCTTGAGTACTAGCGGGGGGTCAGATACGCAGTATTTT. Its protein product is CASSLSTSGGSDTQYF.

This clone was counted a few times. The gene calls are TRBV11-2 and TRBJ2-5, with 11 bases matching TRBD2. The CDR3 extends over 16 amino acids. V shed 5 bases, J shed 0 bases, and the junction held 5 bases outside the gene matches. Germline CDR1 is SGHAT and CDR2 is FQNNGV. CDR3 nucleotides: TGTGCCAGCAGCCTCACTAGCGGGAGCCACCAAGAGACCCAGTACTTC. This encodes CASSLTSGSHQETQYF.

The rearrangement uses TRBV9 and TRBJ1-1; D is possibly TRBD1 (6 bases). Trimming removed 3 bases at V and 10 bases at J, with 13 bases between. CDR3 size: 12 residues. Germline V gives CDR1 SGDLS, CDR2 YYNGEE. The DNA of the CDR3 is TGTGCCAGCAGCGGGCAACAGGGCAGAGCTTTCTTT. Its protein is CASSGQQGRAFF.

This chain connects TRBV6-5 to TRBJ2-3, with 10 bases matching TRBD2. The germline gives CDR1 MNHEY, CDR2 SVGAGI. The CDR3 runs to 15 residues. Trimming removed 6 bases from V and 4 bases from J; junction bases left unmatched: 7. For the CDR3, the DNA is TGTGCCAGCAGAATAGCGGGAGGATGGGCAGATACGCAGTATTTT. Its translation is CASRIAGGWADTQYF.

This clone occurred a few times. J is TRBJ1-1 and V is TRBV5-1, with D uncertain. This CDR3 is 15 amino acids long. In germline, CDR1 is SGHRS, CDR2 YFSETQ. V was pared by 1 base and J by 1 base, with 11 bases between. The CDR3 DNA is TGCGCCAGCAGCTTGCGGGGAGTCCAGAACACTGAAGCTTTCTTT. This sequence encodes CASSLRGVQNTEAFF.

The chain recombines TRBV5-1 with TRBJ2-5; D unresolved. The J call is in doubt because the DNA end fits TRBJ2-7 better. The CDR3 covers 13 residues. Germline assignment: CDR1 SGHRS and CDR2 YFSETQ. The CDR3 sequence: CASSAAGASEQYF. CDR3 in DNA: TGCGCCAGCAGCGCCGCAGGTGCAAGCGAGCAGTACTTC.

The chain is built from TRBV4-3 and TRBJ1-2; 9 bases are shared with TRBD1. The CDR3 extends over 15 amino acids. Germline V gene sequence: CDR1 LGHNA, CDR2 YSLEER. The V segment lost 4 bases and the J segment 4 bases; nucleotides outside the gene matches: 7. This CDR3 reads CASSPEQGAGYGYTF. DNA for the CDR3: TGCGCCAGCAGCCCTGAACAGGGGGCGGGCTATGGCTACACCTTC.

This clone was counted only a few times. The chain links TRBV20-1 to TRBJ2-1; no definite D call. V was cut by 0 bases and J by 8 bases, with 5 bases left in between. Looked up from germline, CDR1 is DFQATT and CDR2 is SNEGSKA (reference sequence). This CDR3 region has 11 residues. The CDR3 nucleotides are TGCAGTGCTAGAGAGAACTATGAGCAGTTCTTC. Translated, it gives CSARENYEQFF.

In DNA, the CDR3 is TGTGCCAGCAGCTTAGAATTCGGGACTAGGGCTGATACGCAGTATTTT. Protein product: CASSLEFGTRADTQYF. J is TRBJ2-3 and V is TRBV7-6, with TRBD2 matching 8 bases. The CDR3 has 16 residues. Trimming took 1 base from V and 6 from J; bases not matched to a gene: 9. The V gene's germline CDR1 is SGHVS and CDR2 FNYEAQ.

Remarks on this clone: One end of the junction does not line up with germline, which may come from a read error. The CDR3 DNA sequence: TGTGCCAGCAGCCCCCGGACTAGCGGGAGGGCCGGTGAGCAGTTCTTC. Encoded protein: CASSPRTSGRAGEQFF. The chain recombines TRBV4-1 with TRBJ2-1; 15 positions agree with TRBD2. The CDR3 has 16 residues. Germline V gives CDR1 MGHRA, CDR2 YSYEKL.